This TCR beta chain was observed in a study of blood T cell repertoires in COVID-19. Across the study: Sample material is recorded as cDNA or gDNA derived from T cells, B-cell-depleted T cells, or PBMCs.

The repertoire was sequenced with immunoSEQ multiplex PCR; TCRdb's copy has only in-frame clones and lacks some. Of hundreds of thousands of clones in the sample, around nine tenths were seen once. The sample was peripheral blood. The sequence was collected from a young woman who had recovered from COVID-19.

CDR3 residues: CASSFSRNEQFF. Here the CDR3 DNA reads TGTGCCAGCAGTTTTAGTCGGAATGAGCAGTTCTTC. The chain is built from TRBV28 and TRBJ2-1; D is ambiguous. CDR1 is MDHEN, CDR2 SYDVKM, per germline. The CDR3 has 12 amino acids. V was pared by 3 bases and J by 7 bases, with 7 bases between.